One sample yielded the 10 T cell receptor beta chains listed below, sequenced in a study of cytomegalovirus exposure and HLA in healthy donors. Vbeta (60) and Jbeta (13) primers were used in the PCR. Measured with immunoSEQ multiplex PCR; TCRdb has only the in-frame clones, and not every one. The data contain over 150,000 clones, around 80% of them seen just once; the ten biggest clones take up around 4%. What was sequenced was PBMCs. The receptors derive from a man in his forties in good health and CMV-seronegative.

This CDR3 reads CASSYRRANTGELFF. Written as DNA, the CDR3 is TGTGCCAGCAGTTACCGCCGGGCGAACACCGGGGAGCTGTTTTTT. This rearrangement joins TRBV6-5 to TRBJ2-2; D is unresolved. The CDR3 runs 15 residues. Per germline, CDR1 MNHEY and CDR2 SVGAGI. The V end lost 2 bases, the J end lost 0 bases, and 7 bases lay between the germline ends.

The chain is built from TRBV6-1 and TRBJ2-1; 10 bases map to TRBD2. Germline V gene data show CDR1 as MNHNS and CDR2 as SASEGT. CDR3 length equals 19 residues. V trimming: 2 bases; J trimming: 3 bases; junction bases outside the gene matches: 13. CDR3 amino acids: CASSESRDRTSGDYNEQFF. The CDR3 bases are TGTGCCAGCAGTGAAAGTAGGGACCGTACTAGCGGGGACTACAATGAGCAGTTCTTC.

This clone was picked up one time. The V call is TRBV27, the J call TRBJ2-7; 7 bases map to TRBD1. The CDR3 is 16 amino acids. Germline trimming cut 1 base from V and 0 bases from J; bases unmatched to any gene: 6. CDR1 is MNHEY, CDR2 SMNVEV, per germline (reference sequence). The CDR3 DNA reads TGTGCCAGCAGTTTATTCCCCCGGGACAGCTCCTACGAGCAGTACTTC. This sequence encodes CASSLFPRDSSYEQYF.

This chain uses TRBV30 with TRBJ1-1; 8 bases are shared with TRBD1. The CDR3 is made up of 12 amino acids. The V segment lost 4 bases and the J segment 7 bases; nucleotides outside the gene matches: 5. Germline V gene data show CDR1 as GTSNPN and CDR2 as SVGIG (reference sequence). The CDR3 DNA reads TGTGCCTGGACCAGGGGGCAAGGTGAAGCTTTCTTT. The encoded protein is CAWTRGQGEAFF.

The rearrangement joins TRBV5-4 to TRBJ2-3; 10 bases line up with TRBD2. The CDR3 runs 16 residues. The V and J ends lost 0 bases and 4 bases, in that order; junction bases with no gene match: 5. Germline V gene lookup returns CDR1 SGHNT and CDR2 YYREEE (reference sequence). CDR3 DNA sequence: TGTGCCAGCAGCTTGGCTAGCGGGGGAGGTTCAGATACGCAGTATTTT. Translated, it gives CASSLASGGGSDTQYF.

This clone turned up a few times. J is TRBJ2-7 and V is TRBV10-2, with TRBD1 as a possible D gene (5 bases). Germline loops: CDR1 WSHSY, CDR2 SAAADI. Trimming stripped 2 bases from V and 4 bases from J, with 6 bases between. The CDR3 consists of 12 residues. For the CDR3, the DNA is TGCGCCAGCAGTGAGGACAGATACGAGCAGTACTTC. It specifies CASSEDRYEQYF.

The rearrangement links TRBV28 to TRBJ2-7, with 10 nucleotides matching TRBD2. Germline V CDR1 and CDR2: MDHEN, SYDVKM. V lost 6 bases and J lost 6; bases outside the gene matches: 8. The CDR3 spans 14 residues. Here the CDR3 reads CASSGSGGAVEQYF. In nucleotides, the CDR3 is TGTGCCAGCAGCGGAAGCGGGGGGGCGGTCGAGCAGTACTTC.

V is TRBV5-6 and J is TRBJ1-2; D not resolved. Germline V gives CDR1 SGHDT, CDR2 YYEEEE. The V gene lost 4 bases and the J gene lost 5 bases, with 12 bases spanning the gap. CDR3 size: 13 residues. The CDR3 DNA sequence: TGTGCCAGCAGCCTAGATACTAGGTATGGCTACACCTTC. It specifies CASSLDTRYGYTF.

This rearrangement joins TRBV5-4 to TRBJ2-5; TRBD1 matches at 8 bases. The V segment lost 4 bases and the J segment 3 bases; nucleotides outside the gene matches: 8. The CDR3 length is 15 residues. Germline V gives CDR1 SGHNT, CDR2 YYREEE (reference sequence). The CDR3 loop reads CASSTEGTGKETQYF. The CDR3 DNA follows: TGTGCCAGCAGCACCGAGGGGACAGGAAAAGAGACCCAGTACTTC. Supplemented by reference TRBV5-4 and TRBJ2-5, the full variable domain reads ETGVTQSPTHLIKTRGQQVTLRCSSQSGHNTVSWYQQALGQGPQFIFQYYREEENGRGNFPPRFSGLQFPNYSSELNVNALELDDSALYLCASSTEGTGKETQYFGPGTRLLVL.

The chain joins TRBV29-1 to TRBJ2-3; maybe TRBD1 (6 bases). The germline V gene encodes CDR1 SQVTM and CDR2 ANQGSEA. The V end lost 7 bases, the J end lost 0 bases, and 14 bases lay between the germline ends. The CDR3 spans 14 residues. The CDR3 loop reads CSATSGASTDTQYF. DNA of the CDR3: TGCAGCGCCACCTCAGGGGCTAGCACAGATACGCAGTATTTT.